This T cell receptor beta chain was observed in a study of shared clonotypes between healthy human individuals. Study-level results: Since donors were few, the genetic and exposure-history diversity represented was limited. Only blood was sampled; tissue repertoires likely differ.

From CD4+ cells came CD45RA+ naive and CD45RA-negative memory subsets. In regard to this clone: What it binds is unknown.

Using immunoSEQ multiplex PCR, the repertoire was profiled, and TCRdb retains in-frame clones only, with some absent. The table lists some 500,000 clones, roughly 95% of them singletons, with about 0.06% in the top ten. V was clipped by 7 bases and J by 0 bases, with 18 bases between them. Germline loops: CDR1 LNHDA, CDR2 SQIVND (reference sequence). The CDR3 spans 16 residues. The V gene is TRBV19, the J gene TRBJ1-2, with unresolved D. The material sequenced was naive CD4+ T cells sorted from blood. Indicated subset: CD45RA+ positively selected. The TCR sequence derives from a woman aged 25 to 45 in good health. As DNA, the CDR3 is TGTGCCAGTACGGCGGAAGGTCCGGGAGCTAACTATGGCTACACCTTC. Translation: CASTAEGPGANYGYTF.